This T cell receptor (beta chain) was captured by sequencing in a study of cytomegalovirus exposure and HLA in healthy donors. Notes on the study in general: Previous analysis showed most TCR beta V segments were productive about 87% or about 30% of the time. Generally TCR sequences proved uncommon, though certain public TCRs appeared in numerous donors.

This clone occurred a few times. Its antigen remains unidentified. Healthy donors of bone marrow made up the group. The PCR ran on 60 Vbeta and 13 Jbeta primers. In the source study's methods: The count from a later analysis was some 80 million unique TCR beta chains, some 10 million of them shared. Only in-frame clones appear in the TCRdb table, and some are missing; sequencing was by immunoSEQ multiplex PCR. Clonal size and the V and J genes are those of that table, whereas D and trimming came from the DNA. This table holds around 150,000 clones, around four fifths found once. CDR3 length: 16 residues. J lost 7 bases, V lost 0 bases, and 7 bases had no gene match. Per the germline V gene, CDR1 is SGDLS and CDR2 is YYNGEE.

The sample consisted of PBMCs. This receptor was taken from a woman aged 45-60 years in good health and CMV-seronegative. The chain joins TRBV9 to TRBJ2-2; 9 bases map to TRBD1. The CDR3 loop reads CASSVVGTGIIGELFF. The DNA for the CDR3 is TGTGCCAGCAGCGTAGTCGGGACAGGGATTATCGGGGAGCTGTTTTTT. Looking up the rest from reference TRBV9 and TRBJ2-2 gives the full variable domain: DSGVTQTPKHLITATGQRVTLRCSPRSGDLSVYWYQQSLDQGLQFLIQYYNGEERAKGNILERFSAQQFPDLHSELNLSSLELGDSALYFCASSVVGTGIIGELFFGEGSRLTVL.